The 30 T cell receptor beta chains presented below share a single source sample, sequenced in a study of response to subunit inactivated influenza vaccine. TCRdb called the RT-PCR reads again in MiXCR, with one record for every CDR3 protein. This sample has about 540,000 distinct CDR3 sequences; roughly 25% occur once, and the top ten carry 2.8%. These sequences were also reported in another study, on T cells expressing NK-cell markers. That report adds: Making the TCR beta cDNA relied on 5'RACE template switching with UMIs.

The sample consisted of CD4+ T cells sorted from PBMCs, taken roughly 12 days after vaccination. These TCRs come from a man aged 50-59 years who received an inactivated influenza vaccine.

This clonotype turned up a few times. The rearrangement joins TRBV6-1 to TRBJ2-3; 7 bases fit TRBD2. Unmatched junction bases numbered 5, after V lost 6 bases and J lost 2 bases. Germline CDR1 reads MNHNS; CDR2 reads SASEGT. The CDR3 has 14 residues. CDR3 loop: CASSGGLITDTQYF. CDR3 DNA: TGTGCCAGCAGCGGGGGACTAATCACAGATACGCAGTATTTT.

This clonotype was detected a few times. This chain links TRBV24-1 with TRBJ1-1; 9 nucleotides agree with TRBD1. Germline V gene data show CDR1 as KGHDR and CDR2 as SFDVKD. V shed 3 bases and J 6 bases; nucleotides not matched to a gene: 4. The CDR3 loop spans 14 amino acids. The chain's CDR3 is CATSDGQGRPEAFF. CDR3 bases: TGTGCCACCAGTGATGGACAGGGGAGGCCTGAAGCTTTCTTT.

The genes are TRBV5-1 and TRBJ2-2; either TRBD1 or TRBD2 may fit D (5 bases each). CDR1 and CDR2 (germline): SGHRS, YFSETQ. V was cut by 5 bases and J by 4 bases, with 9 bases left in between. The CDR3 sequence is 13 residues long. The CDR3 DNA reads TGCGCCAGCAGAGGGGCGGGCACCGGGGAGCTGTTTTTT. Its protein product is CASRGAGTGELFF.

This clonotype was detected a few times. The chain joins TRBV10-3 to TRBJ1-1; D unclear. CDR1 is ENHRY, CDR2 SYGVKD, per germline. Trimming removed 5 bases from V and 4 bases from J, with 8 bases in between. CDR3 length: 12 residues. Here the CDR3 reads CAISRDGTEAFF. CDR3 in DNA: TGTGCCATCAGTCGTGATGGCACTGAAGCTTTCTTT.

In its sample, this clonotype was seen once. The V call is TRBV5-1, the J call TRBJ2-5; 7 bases align to TRBD2. The CDR3 has 14 amino acids. Germline-derived CDR1 and CDR2 are SGHRS and YFSETQ. Unmatched junction bases numbered 4, after V lost 1 base and J lost 4 bases. For the CDR3, the DNA is TGCGCCAGCAGCTTGCGGGGGGACGGAGAGACCCAGTACTTC. It translates to CASSLRGDGETQYF.

The chain combines TRBV28 with TRBJ1-2; D call uncertain. Germline values: CDR1 MDHEN, CDR2 SYDVKM. The V end was cut by 7 bases, the J end by 4 bases, with 13 bases between. The CDR3 is made up of 13 amino acids. The CDR3 loop is CASTVRPIYGYTF. CDR3 nucleotides: TGTGCCAGCACCGTGCGTCCCATCTATGGCTACACCTTC.

This clonotype has only a few counts. The rearrangement joins TRBV20-1 to TRBJ2-1; D possibly matches TRBD1 or TRBD2 (7 bases each). The germline CDR1 and CDR2 sequences are DFQATT and SNEGSKA (reference sequence). This CDR3 has 15 amino acids. Trimming left V 5 bases short and J 3 bases short, with 17 bases between. CDR3 DNA: TGCAGTGCTTGGGGGGGAGGGGGCTTCTACAATGAGCAGTTCTTC. Its translation: CSAWGGGGFYNEQFF.

This clonotype was counted between two and nine times. The chain recombines TRBV5-6 with TRBJ2-5, with D unclear. The germline V and J ends were trimmed by 4 bases and 5 bases, with 12 bases remaining between them. Germline-derived CDR1 and CDR2 are SGHDT and YYEEEE. The CDR3 is 13 amino acids. CDR3 sequence: CASSPLTVETQYF. In nucleotides, the CDR3 is TGTGCCAGCAGCCCACTCACCGTGGAGACCCAGTACTTC.

At least ten counts were recorded for this clonotype. The V call is TRBV4-2, the J call TRBJ1-4; a weak D match, TRBD1 (5 bases). CDR1 and CDR2 from the germline V gene are LGHNA and YNFKEQ. This CDR3 spans 16 amino acids. V lost 3 bases to trimming and J lost 4 bases, with 15 bases between them. CDR3 loop: CASSQKDGTGNEKLFF. CDR3 sequence (DNA): TGTGCCAGCAGCCAGAAAGACGGGACGGGTAATGAAAAACTGTTTTTT.

The chain links TRBV7-2 to TRBJ2-3, with 11 positions matching TRBD2. The CDR3 runs 17 residues. Germline loops: CDR1 SGHTA, CDR2 FQGNSA. J was trimmed by 7 bases and V by 5 bases; bases with no gene match: 14. CDR3 DNA sequence: TGTGCCAGCAGCCCAATGGCGACTAGCGGGACCCCACATACGCAGTATTTT. It specifies CASSPMATSGTPHTQYF.

The rearrangement links TRBV18 to TRBJ2-7; 7 bases are shared with TRBD1. Germline CDR1 is KGHSH and CDR2 is LQKENI. V lost 3 bases to trimming and J lost 6 bases; unmatched junction nucleotides: 8. This CDR3 region has 14 residues. CDR3 amino acids: CASSPRKGQSEQYF. DNA of the CDR3: TGTGCCAGCTCACCCCGGAAGGGACAGAGCGAGCAGTACTTC.

As regards this clonotype: Relative to the germline gene, one junction end is altered; a read error may explain this. CDR3 protein: CGSSYGAGVRETQYF. CDR3 nucleotide sequence: TGTGGCAGCAGTTACGGTGCGGGAGTAAGGGAGACCCAGTACTTC. The chain uses TRBV6-2 or TRBV6-3 and TRBJ2-5; 7 bases map to TRBD2. Per germline, CDR1 MNHEY and CDR2 SVGEGT. This CDR3 spans 15 amino acids.

The table lists this clonotype with a few counts. The V gene is TRBV6-1, the J gene TRBJ2-7, with D perhaps matching TRBD1 or TRBD2 (5 bases each). V lost 7 bases and J lost 5, with 24 bases in between. The CDR3 is 16 amino acids. Looked up from germline, CDR1 is MNHNS and CDR2 is SASEGT. In nucleotides, the CDR3 is TGTGCCAGCATAAAGGGGACCGCTGGAATACCTGACGAGCAGTACTTC. Its translation: CASIKGTAGIPDEQYF.

V and J are TRBV20-1 and TRBJ2-7, with 12 bases lining up with TRBD2. The trim removed 6 bases at V and 5 bases at J, leaving 8 bases unmatched. The CDR3 is 14 amino acids. CDR1 and CDR2 from the germline V gene are DFQATT and SNEGSKA (reference sequence). The CDR3 nucleotides are TGCAGTGCACCGAGGACTAGCGGGACTAACGAGCAGTACTTC. Translating it yields CSAPRTSGTNEQYF.

V is TRBV20-1 and J is TRBJ2-4; TRBD2 matches 12 bases. Germline CDR1 reads DFQATT; CDR2 reads SNEGSKA (reference sequence). This CDR3 has 13 residues. V dropped 5 bases and J dropped 7; count of bases not matched to a gene: 3. The CDR3 loop is CSAWTSGTNIQYF. CDR3 sequence (DNA): TGCAGTGCTTGGACTAGCGGGACGAACATTCAGTACTTC.

Ten or more counts support this clonotype. This rearrangement joins TRBV6-1 to TRBJ1-2; 9 bases align to TRBD1. This CDR3 comprises 14 residues. V lost 7 bases, J lost 2 bases, and 5 bases stayed unmatched. CDR1 is MNHNS and CDR2 is SASEGT in the germline V gene. The CDR3 DNA reads TGTGCCAGCAACACCGGGACAGGGAACTATGGCTACACCTTC. Amino acid sequence: CASNTGTGNYGYTF.

The chain couples TRBV10-1 to TRBJ2-2; 9 bases map to TRBD1. The CDR3 length is 16 residues. V lost 6 bases and J lost 7; bases outside the gene matches: 12. Germline CDR1 is WNHNN and CDR2 is SYGVQD (reference sequence). The CDR3 nucleotides read TGCGCCAGCAGAACGGGACAGGGAGCGCATTTCGGGGAGCTGTTTTTT. It translates to CASRTGQGAHFGELFF.

The rearrangement uses TRBV20-1 and TRBJ2-3, with 9 bases that match TRBD2. CDR1 DFQATT and CDR2 SNEGSKA come from the germline V gene (reference sequence). Trimming took 5 bases from V and 5 from J; bases not matched to a gene: 14. CDR3 length equals 16 residues. CDR3 amino acids: CSAWKGGGAEGDTQYF. DNA of the CDR3: TGCAGTGCTTGGAAGGGCGGGGGGGCCGAAGGAGATACGCAGTATTTT.

This chain uses TRBV7-9 with TRBJ2-2, with D maybe TRBD2 (5 bases). CDR3 size: 16 residues. Trimming cost V 4 bases and J 1 base, with 13 bases left between them. Germline values: CDR1 SEHNR, CDR2 FQNEAQ (reference sequence). The CDR3 sequence is CASSSDQRVNTGELFF. As DNA, the CDR3 is TGTGCCAGCAGCTCTGACCAGAGGGTGAACACCGGGGAGCTGTTTTTT.

In this sample, this clonotype turned up once. The chain employs TRBV4-1 and TRBJ1-4; D not resolved. The CDR3 runs 16 residues. Germline lookup yields CDR1 MGHRA and CDR2 YSYEKL. V shed 3 bases and J shed 5 bases, with 16 bases lying between them. CDR3 DNA sequence: TGCGCCAGCAGCCAGCACCCCCGGACGGAGAATGAAAAACTGTTTTTT. Translated: CASSQHPRTENEKLFF.

The rearrangement joins TRBV20-1 to TRBJ1-1; D not resolved. V was cut by 0 bases and J by 4 bases, with 12 bases left in between. The CDR3 loop spans 14 amino acids. The germline V gene encodes CDR1 DFQATT and CDR2 SNEGSKA (reference sequence). As DNA, the CDR3 is TGCAGTGCTAGAGATCCAGGCGGTAGCACTGAAGCTTTCTTT. This gives the protein CSARDPGGSTEAFF.

The chain carries TRBV18 and TRBJ2-1; D uncertain. V lost 3 bases and J 8 bases, leaving 11 bases between the germline ends. Per germline, CDR1 KGHSH and CDR2 LQKENI. The CDR3 contains 13 residues. CDR3 coding DNA: TGTGCCAGCTCACCGGGATTATACGATGAGCAGTTCTTC. This translates into CASSPGLYDEQFF.

The genes are TRBV7-8 and TRBJ2-4, with a weak D call TRBD1 (6 bases). V was pared by 2 bases and J by 0 bases, with 17 bases between. The CDR3 has 18 amino acids. Germline V gene sequence: CDR1 SGHVS, CDR2 FQNEAQ. For the CDR3, the DNA is TGTGCCAGCAGCTTAAGGGCCGGACGACAGGTAGCCAAAAACATTCAGTACTTC. Residues: CASSLRAGRQVAKNIQYF.

The J gene is TRBJ2-7, the V gene TRBV7-9; D remains unclear. Between the trimmed V and J ends, which lost 2 bases and 4 bases, there was a span of 15 bases. CDR3 length: 15 residues. Germline CDR1 is SEHNR and CDR2 is FQNEAQ (reference sequence). CDR3 amino acids: CASSLSPGSSYEQYF. The CDR3 coding sequence is TGTGCCAGCAGCTTATCACCCGGGTCCTCTTACGAGCAGTACTTC.

The chain links TRBV20-1 to TRBJ2-5, with D unclear. CDR3 length equals 13 residues. The germline gives CDR1 DFQATT, CDR2 SNEGSKA (reference sequence). Trimming took off 1 base at V and 5 bases at J, with 11 bases between the two ends. CDR3 amino acids: CSARGYMGETQYF. DNA of the CDR3: TGCAGTGCTAGAGGATACATGGGGGAGACCCAGTACTTC.

This chain connects TRBV4-1 to TRBJ2-2; no clear D gene. CDR3 length: 14 amino acids. CDR1 is MGHRA and CDR2 is YSYEKL in the germline V gene. Deletions cut 1 base from V and 4 bases from J, with 7 bases between. The CDR3 DNA reads TGCGCCAGCAGCCAAGGGAGACCCACCGGGGAGCTGTTTTTT. Its translation: CASSQGRPTGELFF.

The chain uses TRBV5-1 and TRBJ2-4; 8 nucleotides match TRBD2. Per germline, CDR1 SGHRS and CDR2 YFSETQ. The length of the CDR3 is 15 residues. The V segment lost 4 bases and the J segment 6 bases; nucleotides outside the gene matches: 9. This chain's CDR3 is CASSLGGAIPNIQYF. In DNA, the CDR3 is TGCGCCAGCAGCCTCGGGGGGGCCATTCCAAACATTCAGTACTTC.

The chain couples TRBV29-1 to TRBJ2-7, with 12 bases lining up with TRBD2. V shed 6 bases and J 4 bases; nucleotides not matched to a gene: 7. This CDR3 is 14 amino acids long. Germline V lookup: CDR1 SQVTM, CDR2 ANQGSEA. CDR3 protein: CSVVTSGSWYEQYF. The CDR3 DNA follows: TGCAGCGTAGTGACTAGCGGGAGTTGGTACGAGCAGTACTTC.

V usage is TRBV7-9 and J usage is TRBJ2-3; D might be TRBD2 (5 bases). The germline V gene has CDR1 SEHNR and CDR2 FQNEAQ (reference sequence). The CDR3 loop spans 15 amino acids. The V end was cut by 5 bases, the J end by 0 bases, with 12 bases between. As DNA, the CDR3 is TGTGCCAGCAGCCCTCCCGGGAAGAGCACAGATACGCAGTATTTT. Protein: CASSPPGKSTDTQYF.

This clonotype turned up a few times. This chain connects TRBV5-1 to TRBJ2-5; 9 bases are shared with TRBD1. Germline CDR1 SGHRS, CDR2 YFSETQ. The V gene end was trimmed by 4 bases and the J gene end by 1 base; junction bases not matched to a gene: 8. The CDR3 runs 16 residues. CDR3 bases: TGCGCCAGCAGCGCCGGCGGACAGGGGAGCCAAGAGACCCAGTACTTC. As protein: CASSAGGQGSQETQYF.